Listed below are T cell receptor beta chains from one sample, sequenced in a study of beta chain features in type 1 diabetes. Data came from immunoSEQ multiplex PCR; TCRdb stores just in-frame clones and leaves some out. This table has 390,000 or so clones, approximately 15% appearing once. The source material was naive CD4+ T cells from blood. The receptors were sampled from a man under 40 in good health. CDR3s leave out the opening cysteine and the closing phenylalanine or tryptophan.

V	CDR3
TRBV6-5	ASRNNPGGNTEAF
TRBV7-9	ASSPNAHEQY
TRBV11-3	ASSPRLAGNNEQF
TRBV4-3	ASSQDPYAGWLETQY
TRBV7-2	ASSTTSGSPYEQY
TRBV7-9	ASSLPGAASTDTQY
TRBV29-1	SVASGLTDTQY
TRBV7-2	ASSPRVSGASYNEQF
TRBV7-2	ASSLKATGDWGTDTQY
TRBV18	ASSLGGDYGYT
TRBV13	ASSSLIAGLEETQY
TRBV18	ASSPLGESSGNTIY
TRBV9	ASSVEVGGRRSPETQY
TRBV5-1	ASSVDGRKSYEQY
TRBV9	ASSVTSGSYNEQF
TRBV12-5	ASGESGAINQPQH
TRBV25-1	ASSAGAGNSPLH
TRBV29-1	SVSGGSTDTQY
TRBV4-1	ASSALGLVQETQY
TRBV4-1	ASSQVGGERV
TRBV12-2	ASRSRDTDTQY
TRBV27	ASSKRVQRTDTQY
TRBV18	ASSPRNSGVRADTQY
TRBV5-1	ASHGTGSYEQY
TRBV29-1	STRGEQGAGNEQF
TRBV4-3	ASSQDLRGARNEQF
TRBV7-8	ASGAFGSEKLF
TRBV7-2	AAGQFYT
TRBV30	AGYKNTEAF
TRBV27	ASSLLGETQY
TRBV4-3	ASSQDVTTYGYT
TRBV30	AWSGPGVSNQPQH
TRBV19	ASMEGETQY
TRBV14	ASSQDIPGSGETQY
TRBV29-1	SVRGTYEQY
TRBV6-5	ASSYGTDTQY
TRBV11-3	ASSLLTSEQETQY
TRBV5-6	ASSLAQDTQY
TRBV29-1	SVQGLYEQY
TRBV15	ATSRGLSAGGPPGHNEQF
TRBV11-3	ASSLLADNEQF
TRBV4-3	ASSQDRLAGRETQY
TRBV19	ASQRVTADTQY
TRBV13	ASSSSSLRGTDTQY
TRBV15	ATSRGGRAYEQY
TRBV4-2	ASSAAGATDTQY
TRBV7-3	ASSLDGYGTNIQY
TRBV7-2	ASSSRLADNEQF